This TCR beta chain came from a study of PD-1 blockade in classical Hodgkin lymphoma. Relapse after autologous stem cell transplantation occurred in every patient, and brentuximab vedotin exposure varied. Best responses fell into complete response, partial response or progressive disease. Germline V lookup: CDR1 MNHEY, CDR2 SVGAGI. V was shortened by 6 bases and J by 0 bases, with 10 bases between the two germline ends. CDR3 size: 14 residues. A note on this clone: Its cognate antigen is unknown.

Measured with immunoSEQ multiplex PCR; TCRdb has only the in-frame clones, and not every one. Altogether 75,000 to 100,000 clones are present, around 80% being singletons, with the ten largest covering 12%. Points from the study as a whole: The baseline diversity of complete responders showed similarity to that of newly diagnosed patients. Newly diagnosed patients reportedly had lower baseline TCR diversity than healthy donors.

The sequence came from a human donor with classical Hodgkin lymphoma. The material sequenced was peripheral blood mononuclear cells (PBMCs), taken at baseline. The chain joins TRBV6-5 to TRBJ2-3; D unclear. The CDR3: CASSLSISTDTQYF. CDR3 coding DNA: TGTGCCAGCAGCCTAAGTATCAGCACAGATACGCAGTATTTT.